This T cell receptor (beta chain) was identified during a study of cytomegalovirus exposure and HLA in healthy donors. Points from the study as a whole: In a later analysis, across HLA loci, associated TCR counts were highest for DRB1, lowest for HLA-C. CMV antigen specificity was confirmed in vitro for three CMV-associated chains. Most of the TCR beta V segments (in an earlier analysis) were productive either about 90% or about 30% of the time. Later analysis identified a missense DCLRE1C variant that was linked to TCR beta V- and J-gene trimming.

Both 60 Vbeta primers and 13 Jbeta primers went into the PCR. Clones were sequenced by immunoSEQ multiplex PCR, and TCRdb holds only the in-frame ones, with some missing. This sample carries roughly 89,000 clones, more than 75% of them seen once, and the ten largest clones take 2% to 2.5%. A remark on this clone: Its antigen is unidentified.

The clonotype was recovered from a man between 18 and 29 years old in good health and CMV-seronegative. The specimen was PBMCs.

CDR3 in amino acids: CASSSDRAVGSEKLFF. CDR3 nucleotide sequence: TGTGCCAGCTCCTCGGACAGGGCCGTAGGAAGTGAAAAACTGTTTTTT. This sequence joins TRBV18 and TRBJ1-4, with 8 bases lining up with TRBD1. CDR1 KGHSH and CDR2 LQKENI come from the germline V gene. CDR3 length: 16 amino acids. V gave up 6 bases and J gave up 7 bases; unmatched junction bases: 13.